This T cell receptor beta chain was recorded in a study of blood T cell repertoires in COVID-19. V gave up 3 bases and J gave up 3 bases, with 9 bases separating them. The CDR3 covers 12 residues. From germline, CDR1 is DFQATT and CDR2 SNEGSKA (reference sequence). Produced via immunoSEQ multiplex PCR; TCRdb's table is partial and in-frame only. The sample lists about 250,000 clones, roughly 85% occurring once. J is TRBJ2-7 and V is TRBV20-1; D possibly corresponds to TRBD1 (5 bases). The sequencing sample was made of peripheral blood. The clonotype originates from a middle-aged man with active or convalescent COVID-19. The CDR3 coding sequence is TGCAGTGCTAGTCTGACAGACTACGAGCAGTACTTC. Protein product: CSASLTDYEQYF.